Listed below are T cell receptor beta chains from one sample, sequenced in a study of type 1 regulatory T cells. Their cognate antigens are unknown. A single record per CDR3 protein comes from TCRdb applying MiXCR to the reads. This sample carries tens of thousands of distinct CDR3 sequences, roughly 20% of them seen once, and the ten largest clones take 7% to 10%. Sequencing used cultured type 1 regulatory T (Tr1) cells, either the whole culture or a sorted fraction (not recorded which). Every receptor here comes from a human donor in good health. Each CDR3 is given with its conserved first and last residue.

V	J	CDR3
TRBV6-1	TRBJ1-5	CASSEIGNSNQPQHF
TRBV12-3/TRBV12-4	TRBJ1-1	CASSPSRGNTEAFF
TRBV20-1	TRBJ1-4	CSATKQGRANEKLFF
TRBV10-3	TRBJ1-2	CAISDGTANYGYTF
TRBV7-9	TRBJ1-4	CASSLEGQPGELFF
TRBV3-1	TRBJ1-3	CASSQAAQGAGGNTIYF
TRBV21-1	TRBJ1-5	CTSSTRDRVHQPQHF
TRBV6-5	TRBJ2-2	CASKKRLGLDGELFF
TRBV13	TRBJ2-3	CASSLAQGPDTQYF
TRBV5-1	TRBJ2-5	CASSLDSGPQETQYF
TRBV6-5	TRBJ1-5	CASSYSAVQPQHF
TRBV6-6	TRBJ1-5	CASSYSMGTGKAISNQPQHF
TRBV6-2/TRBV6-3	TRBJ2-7	CASSFQTDYEQYF
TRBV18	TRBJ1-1	CASSPQVENTEAFF
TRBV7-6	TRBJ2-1	CASSLGHGSYNEQFF
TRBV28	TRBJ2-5	CASSFPRETQYF
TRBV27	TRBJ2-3	CATRESAHSTDTQYF
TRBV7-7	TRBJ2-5	CASSLVHGLKGETQYF
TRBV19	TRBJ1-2	CASISRQGYGYTF
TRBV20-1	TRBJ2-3	CSEAASGTDTQYF
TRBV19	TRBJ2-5	CASSIEREAAGETQYF
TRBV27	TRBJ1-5	CASSFSSSNQPQHF
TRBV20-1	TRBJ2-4	CSAPIAGLAKNIQYF
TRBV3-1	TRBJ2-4	CASSQEAAARSGIQYF
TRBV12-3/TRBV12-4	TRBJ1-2	CASSLTRTGGNGYTF
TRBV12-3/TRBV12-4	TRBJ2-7	CASSFSGGEQYF
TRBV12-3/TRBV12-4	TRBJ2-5	CASIAGTSGQETQYF
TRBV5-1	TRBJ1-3	CASSDRPGNTIYF
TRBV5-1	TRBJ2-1	CASSLGDRGIEQFF
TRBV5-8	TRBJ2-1	CASLRTRLVGEQFF
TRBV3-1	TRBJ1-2	CASSQVRGGVGYTF
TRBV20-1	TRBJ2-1	CSARMATSYNEQFF
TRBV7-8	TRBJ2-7	CASSLWSEQYF
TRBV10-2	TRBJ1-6	CASSTGVASPLHF
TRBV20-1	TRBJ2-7	CSARSQAQGQYF
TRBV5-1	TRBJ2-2	CASTQNTGELFF
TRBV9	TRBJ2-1	CASTRWLAGPSSYNEQFF
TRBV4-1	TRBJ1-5	CASSQEDQGNQPQHF
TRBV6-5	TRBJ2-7	CASSYPEGRCYEQYF
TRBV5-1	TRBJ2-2	CASGKGGSFVGELFF
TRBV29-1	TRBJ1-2	CSVGDGYTF
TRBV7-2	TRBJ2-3	CASSGTSSHTQYF
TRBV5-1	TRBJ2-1	CASSLGGTSNNEQFF
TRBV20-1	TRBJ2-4	CSASPNVGANIQYF
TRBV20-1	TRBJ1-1	CSASQGRANTEAFF
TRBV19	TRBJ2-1	CASSNREGGEQFF
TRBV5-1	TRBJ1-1	CASSLDMGLGTEAFF
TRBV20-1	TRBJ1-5	CSARPGQGGQPQHF
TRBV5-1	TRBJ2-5	CASSLNINQETQYF
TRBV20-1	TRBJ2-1	CSAPGRSNNEQFF
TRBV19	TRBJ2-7	CASRSPQGDEQYF
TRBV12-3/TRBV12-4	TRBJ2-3	CASSPGVAGDTDTQYF
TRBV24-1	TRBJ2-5	CATSESGTGGRETQYF